This TCR beta chain came from a study of T-cell reconstitution after alpha-beta-depleted transplantation in children listed by TCRdb under 2016. Regarding the research as a whole: Using TCR repertoire profiling, the study followed T-cell immune reconstitution in a quantitative way in children after TCRalphabeta/CD19-depleted allogeneic hematopoietic cell transplantation.

The CDR3 contains 16 residues, cysteine and phenylalanine counted. CDR3 DNA only is kept here, 48 bases in frame from base 1. The germline V gene (reference sequence) gives CDR1 as LGHDT and CDR2 as YNNKEL. Trimming removed 1 base from V and 2 bases from J; the gene matches leave 6 bases unexplained. Comments on this clonotype: Its cognate antigen has yet to be identified. The input lacks base qualities; no much larger clone sits a single base away.

Receptor amplification or capture employed PCR. Sequencing was carried out with an Illumina HiSeq 2500. Molecular barcoding was employed in the preparation of TCR libraries, with unique molecular identifiers being used to normalize TCRbeta repertoire quantification. The raw public data were reprocessed by TCRdb itself: fastp quality trimming at Q25, MiXCR clonotype calling, in-frame beta chains only. Merged by CDR3 protein, the rows form single entries marked with the most common genes and DNA. The sample table shows about 480,000 distinct CDR3 sequences, and approximately 13% are seen once. The ten top clones hold roughly 5.4% of the sample.

The source of this sequence is a human donor who donated a stem cell graft to a child with combined immunodeficiency. Sequencing was performed on PBMCs from the stem cell graft donor, taken from the stem cell graft. This chain is built from TRBV3-1 and TRBJ1-1, with 8 bases matching TRBD1. The nucleotide sequence reads as follows: TGTGCCAGCAGCCAAGGGACAGGGATACGAAACACTGAAGCTTTCTTT. This sequence encodes CASSQGTGIRNTEAFF.